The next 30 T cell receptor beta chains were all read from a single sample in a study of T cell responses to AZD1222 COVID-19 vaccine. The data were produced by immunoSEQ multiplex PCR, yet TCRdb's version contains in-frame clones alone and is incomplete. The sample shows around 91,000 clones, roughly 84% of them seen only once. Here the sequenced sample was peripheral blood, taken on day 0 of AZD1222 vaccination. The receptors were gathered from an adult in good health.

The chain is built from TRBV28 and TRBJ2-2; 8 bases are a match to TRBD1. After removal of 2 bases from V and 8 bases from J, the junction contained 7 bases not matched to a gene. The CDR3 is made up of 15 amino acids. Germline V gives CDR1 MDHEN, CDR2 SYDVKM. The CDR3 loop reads CASSLPTGGWGELFF. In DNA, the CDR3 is TGTGCCAGCAGTTTACCAACAGGGGGTTGGGGGGAGCTGTTTTTT. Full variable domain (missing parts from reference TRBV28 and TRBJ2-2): DVKVTQSSRYLVKRTGEKVFLECVQDMDHENMFWYRQDPGLGLRLIYFSYDVKMKEKGDIPEGYSVSREKKERFSLILESASTNQTSMYLCASSLPTGGWGELFFGEGSRLTVL.

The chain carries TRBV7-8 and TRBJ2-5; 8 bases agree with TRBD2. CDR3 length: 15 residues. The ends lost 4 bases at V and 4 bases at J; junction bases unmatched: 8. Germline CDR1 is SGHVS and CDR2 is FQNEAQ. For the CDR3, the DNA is TGTGCCAGCAGCTCAGAGGGACTAGAATTAGAGACCCAGTACTTC. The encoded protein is CASSSEGLELETQYF.

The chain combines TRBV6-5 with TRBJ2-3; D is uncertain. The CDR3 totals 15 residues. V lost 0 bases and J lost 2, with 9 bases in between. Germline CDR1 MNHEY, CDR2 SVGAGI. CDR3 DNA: TGTGCCAGCAGTTACTCAGGGCCGAACACAGATACGCAGTATTTT. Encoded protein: CASSYSGPNTDTQYF.

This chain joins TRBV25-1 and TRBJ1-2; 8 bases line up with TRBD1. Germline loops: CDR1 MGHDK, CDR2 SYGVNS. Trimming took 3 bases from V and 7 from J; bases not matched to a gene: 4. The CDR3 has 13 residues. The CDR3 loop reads CASSDRTGFGYTF. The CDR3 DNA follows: TGTGCCAGCAGTGATAGGACAGGGTTTGGCTACACCTTC.

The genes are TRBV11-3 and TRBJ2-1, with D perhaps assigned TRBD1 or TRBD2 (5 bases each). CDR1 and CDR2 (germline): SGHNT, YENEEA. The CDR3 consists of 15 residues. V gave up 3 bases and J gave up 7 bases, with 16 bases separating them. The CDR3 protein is CASSFSGRQMNEQFF. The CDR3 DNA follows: TGTGCCAGCAGCTTCTCAGGGAGACAGATGAATGAGCAGTTCTTC.

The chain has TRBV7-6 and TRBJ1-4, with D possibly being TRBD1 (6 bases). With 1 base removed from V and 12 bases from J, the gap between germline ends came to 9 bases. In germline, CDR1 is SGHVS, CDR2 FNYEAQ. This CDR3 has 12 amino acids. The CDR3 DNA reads TGTGCCAGCAGCTTAGGGGGGCAGGAACTGTTTTTT. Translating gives CASSLGGQELFF.

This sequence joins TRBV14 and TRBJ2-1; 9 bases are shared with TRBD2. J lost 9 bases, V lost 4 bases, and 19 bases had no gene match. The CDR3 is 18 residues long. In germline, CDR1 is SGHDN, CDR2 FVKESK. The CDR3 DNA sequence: TGTGCCAGCAGCCCCTGGGTGCCTAGCGGGGCCCCTAAGGCTGAGCAGTTCTTC. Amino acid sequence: CASSPWVPSGAPKAEQFF.

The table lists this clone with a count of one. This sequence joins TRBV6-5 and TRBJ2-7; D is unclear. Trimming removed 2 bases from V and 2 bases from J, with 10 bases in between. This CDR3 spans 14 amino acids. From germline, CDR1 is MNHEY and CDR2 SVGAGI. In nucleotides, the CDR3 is TGTGCCAGCAGTTACCCCACAAATGCCTACGAGCAGTACTTC. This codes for CASSYPTNAYEQYF.

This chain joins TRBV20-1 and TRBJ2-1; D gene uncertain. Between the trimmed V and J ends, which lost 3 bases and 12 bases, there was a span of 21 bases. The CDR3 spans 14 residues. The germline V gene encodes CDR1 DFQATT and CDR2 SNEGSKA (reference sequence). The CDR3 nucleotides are TGCAGTGCTAGTAGTTCAGGCGTCGGAATTTCGCAGTTCTTC. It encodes CSASSSGVGISQFF.

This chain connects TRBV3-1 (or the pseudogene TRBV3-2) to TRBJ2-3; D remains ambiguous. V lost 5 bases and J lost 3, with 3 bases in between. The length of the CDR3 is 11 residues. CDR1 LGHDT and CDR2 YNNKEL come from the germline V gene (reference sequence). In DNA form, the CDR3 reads TGTGCCAGCAGCTCGACAGATACGCAGTATTTT. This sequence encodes CASSSTDTQYF.

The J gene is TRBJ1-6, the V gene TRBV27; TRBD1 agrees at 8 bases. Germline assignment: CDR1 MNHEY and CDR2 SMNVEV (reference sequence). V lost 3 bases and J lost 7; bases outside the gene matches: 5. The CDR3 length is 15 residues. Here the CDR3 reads CASSFFRQGNSPLHF. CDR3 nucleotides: TGTGCCAGCAGTTTCTTTCGACAGGGGAATTCACCCCTCCACTTT.

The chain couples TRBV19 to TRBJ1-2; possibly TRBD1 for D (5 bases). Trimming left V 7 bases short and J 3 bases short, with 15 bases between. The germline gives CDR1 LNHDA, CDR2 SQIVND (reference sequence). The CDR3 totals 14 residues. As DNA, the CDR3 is TGTGCCAGTACCCCGGCGGGACGGCACTATGGCTACACCTTC. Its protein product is CASTPAGRHYGYTF. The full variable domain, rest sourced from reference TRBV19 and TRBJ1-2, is DGGITQSPKYLFRKEGQNVTLSCEQNLNHDAMYWYRQDPGQGLRLIYYSQIVNDFQKGDIAEGYSVSREKKESFPLTVTSAQKNPTAFYLCASTPAGRHYGYTFGSGTRLTVV.

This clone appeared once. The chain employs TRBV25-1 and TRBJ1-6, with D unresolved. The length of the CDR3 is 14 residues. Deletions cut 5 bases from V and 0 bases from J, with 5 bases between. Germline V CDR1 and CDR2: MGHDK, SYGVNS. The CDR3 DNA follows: TGTGCCAGCAGTCGAAGCTCCTATAATTCACCCCTCCACTTT. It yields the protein CASSRSSYNSPLHF. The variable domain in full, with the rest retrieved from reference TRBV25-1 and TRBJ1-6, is EADIYQTPRYLVIGTGKKITLECSQTMGHDKMYWYQQDPGMELHLIHYSYGVNSTEKGDLSSESTVSRIRTEHFPLTLESARPSHTSQYLCASSRSSYNSPLHFGNGTRLTVT.

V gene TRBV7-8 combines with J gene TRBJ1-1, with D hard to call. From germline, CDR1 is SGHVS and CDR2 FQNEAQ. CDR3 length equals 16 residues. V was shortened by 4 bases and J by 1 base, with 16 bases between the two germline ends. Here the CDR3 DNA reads TGTGCCAGCAGCTCCCACTCCGCAACGACGAACACTGAAGCTTTCTTT. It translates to CASSSHSATTNTEAFF.

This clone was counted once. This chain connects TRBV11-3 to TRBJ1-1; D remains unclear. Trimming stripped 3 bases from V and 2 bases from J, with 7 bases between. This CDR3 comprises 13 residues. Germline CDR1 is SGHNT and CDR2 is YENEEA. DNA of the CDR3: TGTGCCAGCAGCTTGTTCAGCAACACTGAAGCTTTCTTT. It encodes CASSLFSNTEAFF.

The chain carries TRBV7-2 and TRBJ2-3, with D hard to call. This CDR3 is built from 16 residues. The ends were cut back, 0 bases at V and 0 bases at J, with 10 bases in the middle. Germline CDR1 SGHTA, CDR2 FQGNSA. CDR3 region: CASSLAGGTSTDTQYF. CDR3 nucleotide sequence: TGTGCCAGCAGCTTAGCGGGCGGCACTAGCACAGATACGCAGTATTTT.

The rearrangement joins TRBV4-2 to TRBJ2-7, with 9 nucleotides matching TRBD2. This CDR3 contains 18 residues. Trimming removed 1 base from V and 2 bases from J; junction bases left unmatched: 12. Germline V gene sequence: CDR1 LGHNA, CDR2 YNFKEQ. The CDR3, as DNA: TGTGCCAGCAGCCAAGGGGCTAGCGGGGTTTATTCGGCCTACGAGCAGTACTTC. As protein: CASSQGASGVYSAYEQYF.

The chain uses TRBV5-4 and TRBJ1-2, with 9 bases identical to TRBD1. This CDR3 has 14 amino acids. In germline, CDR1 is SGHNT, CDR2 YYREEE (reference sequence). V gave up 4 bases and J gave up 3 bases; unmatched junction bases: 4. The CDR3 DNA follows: TGTGCCAGCAGCCAGAGGACAGGGGACTATGGCTACACCTTC. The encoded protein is CASSQRTGDYGYTF.

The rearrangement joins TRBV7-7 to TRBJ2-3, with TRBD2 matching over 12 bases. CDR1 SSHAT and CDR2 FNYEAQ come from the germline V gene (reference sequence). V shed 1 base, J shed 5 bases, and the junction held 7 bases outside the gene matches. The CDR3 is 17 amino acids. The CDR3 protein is CASSLGLAGDGGDTQYF. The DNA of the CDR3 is TGTGCCAGCAGCTTAGGACTAGCGGGGGACGGTGGAGATACGCAGTATTTT.

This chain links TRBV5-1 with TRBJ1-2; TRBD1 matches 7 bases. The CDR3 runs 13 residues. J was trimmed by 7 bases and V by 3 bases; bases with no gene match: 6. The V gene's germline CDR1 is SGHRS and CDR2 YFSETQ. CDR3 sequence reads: CASSSGTAGGYTF. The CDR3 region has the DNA TGCGCCAGCAGCTCGGGGACAGCAGGTGGCTACACCTTC.

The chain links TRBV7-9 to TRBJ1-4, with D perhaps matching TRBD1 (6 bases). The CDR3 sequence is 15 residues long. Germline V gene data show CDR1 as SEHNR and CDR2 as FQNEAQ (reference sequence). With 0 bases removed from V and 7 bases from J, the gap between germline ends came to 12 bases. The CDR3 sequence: CASSLALGASEKLFF. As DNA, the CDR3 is TGTGCCAGCAGCTTAGCGTTGGGGGCGTCTGAAAAACTGTTTTTT.

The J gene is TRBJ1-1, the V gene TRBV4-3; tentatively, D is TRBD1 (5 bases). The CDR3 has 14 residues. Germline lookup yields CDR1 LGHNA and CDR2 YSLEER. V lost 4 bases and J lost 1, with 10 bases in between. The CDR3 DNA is TGCGCCAGCAGCCCCCACGGGGGGAACACTGAAGCTTTCTTT. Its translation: CASSPHGGNTEAFF.

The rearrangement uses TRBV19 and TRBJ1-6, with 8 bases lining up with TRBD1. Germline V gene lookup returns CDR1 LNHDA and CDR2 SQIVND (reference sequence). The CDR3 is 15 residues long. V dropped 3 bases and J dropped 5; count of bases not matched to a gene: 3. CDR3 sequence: CASSMQGADNSPLHF. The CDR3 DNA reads TGTGCCAGTAGTATGCAGGGGGCTGATAATTCACCCCTCCACTTT. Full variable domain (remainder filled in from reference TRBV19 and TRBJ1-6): DGGITQSPKYLFRKEGQNVTLSCEQNLNHDAMYWYRQDPGQGLRLIYYSQIVNDFQKGDIAEGYSVSREKKESFPLTVTSAQKNPTAFYLCASSMQGADNSPLHFGNGTRLTVT.

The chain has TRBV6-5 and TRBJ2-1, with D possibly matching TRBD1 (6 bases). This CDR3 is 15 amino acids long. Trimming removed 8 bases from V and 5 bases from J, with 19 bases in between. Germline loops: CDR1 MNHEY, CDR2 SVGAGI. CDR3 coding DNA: TGTGCCAGCGGACGATCTCGACAGGTTAACAATGAGCAGTTCTTC. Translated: CASGRSRQVNNEQFF.

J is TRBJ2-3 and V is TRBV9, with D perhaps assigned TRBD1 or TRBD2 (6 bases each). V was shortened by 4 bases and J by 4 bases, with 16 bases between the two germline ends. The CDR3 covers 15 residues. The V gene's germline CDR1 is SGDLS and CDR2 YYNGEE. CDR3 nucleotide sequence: TGTGCCAGCAGCCCCCGCCGGGGGCGCCCAGATACGCAGTATTTT. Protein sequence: CASSPRRGRPDTQYF.

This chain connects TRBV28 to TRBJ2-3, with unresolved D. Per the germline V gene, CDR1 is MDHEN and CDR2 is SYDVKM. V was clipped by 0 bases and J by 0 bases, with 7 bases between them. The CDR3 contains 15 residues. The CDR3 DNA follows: TGTGCCAGCAGTTTATGGTCGCGTAGCACAGATACGCAGTATTTT. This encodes CASSLWSRSTDTQYF. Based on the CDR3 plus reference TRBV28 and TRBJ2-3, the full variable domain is DVKVTQSSRYLVKRTGEKVFLECVQDMDHENMFWYRQDPGLGLRLIYFSYDVKMKEKGDIPEGYSVSREKKERFSLILESASTNQTSMYLCASSLWSRSTDTQYFGPGTRLTVL.

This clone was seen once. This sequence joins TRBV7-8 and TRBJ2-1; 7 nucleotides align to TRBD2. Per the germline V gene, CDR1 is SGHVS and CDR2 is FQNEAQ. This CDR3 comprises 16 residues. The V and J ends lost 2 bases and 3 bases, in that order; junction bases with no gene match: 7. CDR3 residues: CASSLMAGVDYNEQFF. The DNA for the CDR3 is TGTGCCAGCAGCTTAATGGCGGGAGTAGACTACAATGAGCAGTTCTTC.

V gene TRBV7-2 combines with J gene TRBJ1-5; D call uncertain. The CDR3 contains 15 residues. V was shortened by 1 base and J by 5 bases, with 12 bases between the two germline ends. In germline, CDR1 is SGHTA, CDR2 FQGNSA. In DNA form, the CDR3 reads TGTGCCAGCAGCTTAGATGTTACAGTTCATCAGCCCCAGCATTTT. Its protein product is CASSLDVTVHQPQHF. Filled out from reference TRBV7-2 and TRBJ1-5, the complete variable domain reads GAGVSQSPSNKVTEKGKDVELRCDPISGHTALYWYRQSLGQGLEFLIYFQGNSAPDKSGLPSDRFSAERTGGSVSTLTIQRTQQEDSAVYLCASSLDVTVHQPQHFGDGTRLSIL.

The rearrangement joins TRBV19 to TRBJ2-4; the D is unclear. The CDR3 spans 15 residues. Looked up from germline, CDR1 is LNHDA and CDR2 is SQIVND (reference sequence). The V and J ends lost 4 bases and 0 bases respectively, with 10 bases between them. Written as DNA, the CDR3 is TGTGCCAGTAGTAATCCTAACCTAGCCAAAAACATTCAGTACTTC. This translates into CASSNPNLAKNIQYF.

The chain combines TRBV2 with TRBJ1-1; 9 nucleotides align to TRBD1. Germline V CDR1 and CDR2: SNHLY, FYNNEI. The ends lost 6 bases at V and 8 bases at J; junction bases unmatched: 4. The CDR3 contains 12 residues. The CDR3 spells CASRGTGPEAFF. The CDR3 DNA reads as TGTGCCAGCAGGGGGACAGGGCCAGAAGCTTTCTTT.